A selection of T cell receptor beta chains follows, all from one sample in a study of cytomegalovirus exposure and HLA in healthy donors. Generated by immunoSEQ multiplex PCR, the TCRdb table keeps only in-frame clones and is missing some. The repertoire has about 38,000 clones, about 66% of them found once; the top ten carry 18%. The sequenced sample was PBMCs. The receptor set was obtained from a man aged 50 to 60 in good health and CMV-seropositive. Each CDR3 is given with its conserved first and last residue. The D gene is left open where the match is weak. Only part of the rows carry a size: once, few, many, or a class if the clone is expanded.

V	size	J	D	DNA	CDR3
TRBV5-1	few	TRBJ1-6	-	TGCGCCAGCAGCTTGGCCCTAACAGGGAGAAGGGGCGATTCACCCCTCCACTTT	CASSLALTGRRGDSPLHF
TRBV30	-	TRBJ2-1	-	TGTGCCTGGAGCTATAGGTCCGGGACTCGATACAATGAGCAGTTCTTC	CAWSYRSGTRYNEQFF
TRBV29-1	once	TRBJ2-1	TRBD1	TGCAGCGTCGGGGACAGGTGGTTCAATGAGCAGTTCTTC	CSVGDRWFNEQFF
TRBV2	-	TRBJ1-5	-	TGTGCCAGCAGTGCGGTACAGCAAGATCAGCCCCAGCATTTT	CASSAVQQDQPQHF
TRBV7-3	-	TRBJ1-1	-	TGTGCCAGCAGCTTCGGGGGGCCCATGAAAGCTTTCTTT	CASSFGGPMKAFF
TRBV5-4	-	TRBJ1-6	TRBD1	TGTGCCAGCTTCGACAGGGTTAATTCACCCCTCCACTTT	CASFDRVNSPLHF
TRBV4-2	-	TRBJ2-3	TRBD2	TGTGCCAGCAGCCAAGATGCAAACTGGCCGGGGGGGCGCACAGATACGCAGTATTTT	CASSQDANWPGGRTDTQYF
TRBV7-9	-	TRBJ1-1	-	TGTGCCAGCAGCTCCCGGGACTCCCGAGGGACTGAAGCTTTCTTT	CASSSRDSRGTEAFF
TRBV27	-	TRBJ2-7	TRBD1	TGTGCCAGCAGTCTCAGACAGGGGCAGTACGAGCAGTACTTC	CASSLRQGQYEQYF
TRBV28	-	TRBJ2-5	-	TGTGCCAGCAGTTTAAGTCAGGGCGCGGGGCAAGAGACCCAGTACTTC	CASSLSQGAGQETQYF
TRBV5-1	-	TRBJ2-1	-	TGCGCCAGCAGCTTGGCACTCCCGAGGGTCGATGAGCAGTTCTTC	CASSLALPRVDEQFF
TRBV5-1	-	TRBJ1-1	-	TGCGCCAGCAGCTTGGCCAACGGGAACACTGAAGCTTTCTTT	CASSLANGNTEAFF
TRBV9	-	TRBJ2-5	-	TGTGCCAGCAGCGTAGTCAGCGAGGAGACCCAGTACTTC	CASSVVSEETQYF
TRBV25-1	-	TRBJ2-1	-	TGTGCCAGCACCGGACAGCCTGGGAATGAGCAGTTCTTC	CASTGQPGNEQFF
TRBV5-4	-	TRBJ1-2	TRBD1	TGTGCCAGCAGCTTCACAGGGGTTGATGGCTACACCTTC	CASSFTGVDGYTF
TRBV4-2	-	TRBJ2-3	TRBD2	TGTGCCAGCAGCCAATGGACTAGCGGGGGCCTCAATACGCAGTATTTT	CASSQWTSGGLNTQYF
TRBV11-3	once	TRBJ2-3	-	TGTGCCAGCAGCCGCGGGCGAATGCGTTCAGATACGCAGTATTTT	CASSRGRMRSDTQYF
TRBV2	-	TRBJ2-7	TRBD2	TGTGCCAGCAGTAGGACTAGCGGGCCCACCTACGAGCAGTACTTC	CASSRTSGPTYEQYF
TRBV5-6	-	TRBJ2-7	-	TGTGCCACCTCTCAGGGGCGATACGAGCAGTACTTC	CATSQGRYEQYF
TRBV30	-	TRBJ1-1	-	TGTGCCTGGAAGGGGCCGAACACTGAAGCTTTCTTT	CAWKGPNTEAFF
TRBV10-3	few	TRBJ1-2	TRBD1	TGTGCCATTGCTAGGGGGCTGGAAGGCTACACCTTC	CAIARGLEGYTF
TRBV27	-	TRBJ1-2	TRBD1	TGTGCCAGCAGTTTGTGGCAGGGGGCGAGAGGCTACACCTTC	CASSLWQGARGYTF
TRBV6-5	-	TRBJ2-7	TRBD1	TGTGCCAGCAGTAAAGGGGGACAGGTGAACCCGGAGCAGTACTTC	CASSKGGQVNPEQYF
TRBV6-4	-	TRBJ2-2	-	TGTGCCAGCAGTGACGGACAGAACACCGGGGAGCTGTTTTTT	CASSDGQNTGELFF
TRBV18	once	TRBJ2-2	-	TGTGCCAGCTCACCTCTACAGGGAACCGGGGAGCTGTTTTTT	CASSPLQGTGELFF
TRBV9	-	TRBJ2-5	TRBD2	TGTGCCAGCAGCGCGCAGCTAGCGGGGGGGCGAGAGACCCAGTACTTC	CASSAQLAGGRETQYF
TRBV11-2	-	TRBJ2-7	-	TGTACCTCTGGGCAGGGGGGATACGAGCAGTACTTC	CTSGQGGYEQYF
TRBV9	-	TRBJ2-1	TRBD1	TGTGCCAGCAGCATGGGGACAGGGGGGCTCGATGAGCAGTTCTTC	CASSMGTGGLDEQFF
TRBV9	-	TRBJ1-5	-	TGTGCCAGCAGCGTAGAGCCCCGCTCCTGGCCCCAGCATTTT	CASSVEPRSWPQHF
TRBV7-2	-	TRBJ1-2	TRBD1	TGTGCCAGCAGCTTTAACAGGGGCGGCTACACCTTC	CASSFNRGGYTF
TRBV11-1	-	TRBJ2-2	TRBD1	TGTGCCAGCAGCTTAGGGGACAGAGGGCCCGGGGAGCTGTTTTTT	CASSLGDRGPGELFF
TRBV7-8	-	TRBJ2-3	-	TGTGCCAGCAGCTTACCGGGAACGCAGTATTTT	CASSLPGTQYF
TRBV2	few	TRBJ1-2	TRBD1	TGTGCCAGCAGTCCTCCGGGACAGGAGTCCTATGGCTACACCTTC	CASSPPGQESYGYTF
TRBV6-4	few	TRBJ1-6	-	TGTGCCAGCAGTGACCCGGGGGGTAATTCACCCCTCCACTTT	CASSDPGGNSPLHF
TRBV6-5	-	TRBJ2-2	-	TGTGCCAGCAGTTCCCTGACACCGAACACCGGGGAGCTGTTTTTT	CASSSLTPNTGELFF
TRBV28	few	TRBJ1-4	-	TGTGCCAGCAGTCTCGCGAGGATGCGGGAAAAACTGTTTTTT	CASSLARMREKLFF
TRBV7-2	-	TRBJ2-3	TRBD2	TGTGCCAGCAGCTCGGGGGGGCCTAGCACAGATACGCAGTATTTT	CASSSGGPSTDTQYF
TRBV11-2	-	TRBJ2-2	-	TGTGCCAGCAGCTTAGGACAGGTCGACACCGGGGAGCTGTTTTTT	CASSLGQVDTGELFF
TRBV7-2	-	TRBJ2-3	-	TGTGCCAGCAGGGATGGCGGAGATACGCAGTATTTT	CASRDGGDTQYF
TRBV7-2	-	TRBJ1-2	-	TGTGCCAGCAGCCCTCTACTACCCGGCTACACCTTC	CASSPLLPGYTF
TRBV11-2	once	TRBJ2-2	TRBD1	TGTGCCAGCAGCTACCTCACGGACAGGCCTCCCGGGGAGCTGTTTTTT	CASSYLTDRPPGELFF
TRBV4-1	-	TRBJ1-6	TRBD1	TGCGCCAGCAGCCGGACCGTCGGGACAGCGGATTCACCCCTCCACTTT	CASSRTVGTADSPLHF
TRBV6-5	once	TRBJ2-7	-	TGTGCCAGCAAACGTCCGGGCTCCTACGAGCAGTACTTC	CASKRPGSYEQYF
TRBV5-1	-	TRBJ1-4	TRBD1	TGCGCCAGCGCAACAGGGGGGAGCGAAAAACTGTTTTTT	CASATGGSEKLFF
TRBV9	-	TRBJ2-2	-	TGTGCCAGCAGCGTAGTGTCTAGCACAAACACCGGGGAGCTGTTTTTT	CASSVVSSTNTGELFF
TRBV10-1	-	TRBJ2-5	TRBD1	TGCGCCGCCCCAGGGGGCACGGAGACCCAGTACTTC	CAAPGGTETQYF